The rows below give T cell receptor beta chains drawn from one sample of a study of Ad26.COV2.S vaccination and SARS-CoV-2 variants. Data came from immunoSEQ multiplex PCR; TCRdb stores just in-frame clones and leaves some out. The sample holds around 300,000 clones; 75% to 90% are singletons and the top ten take around a tenth. The sample consisted of peripheral blood, taken in a trial of Ad26.COV2.S vaccine versus placebo. Receptors originate from a person aged 18-60 years who received the Ad26.COV2.S COVID-19 vaccine or a placebo. Both conserved end residues are part of each CDR3. A D gene is named only where the DNA matches it firmly. Size is omitted from some rows. Given values are once, few, many or a class for expanded clones.

cdr3_aa: CASSAGQDYGYTF
cdr3_nt: TGTGCCAGCAGCGCCGGACAGGATTATGGCTACACCTTC
d_call: TRBD1
clone_size: -
v_call: TRBV7-8
j_call: TRBJ1-2

cdr3_aa: CASSYHPSEGFPEAFF
cdr3_nt: TGTGCCAGCAGTTACCACCCCTCGGAGGGATTTCCTGAAGCTTTCTTT
d_call: -
clone_size: -
v_call: TRBV6-5
j_call: TRBJ1-1

cdr3_aa: CASSAGAWSSEQYF
cdr3_nt: TGTGCCAGCAGCGCAGGGGCTTGGAGTTCCGAGCAGTACTTC
d_call: -
clone_size: -
v_call: TRBV9
j_call: TRBJ2-7

cdr3_aa: CASSLELPRDEQYF
cdr3_nt: TGCGCCAGCAGCTTGGAGTTGCCCAGGGACGAGCAGTACTTC
d_call: -
clone_size: -
v_call: TRBV5-1
j_call: TRBJ2-7

cdr3_aa: CASSSSSDTQYF
cdr3_nt: TGTGCCAGCAGCTCGTCCTCAGATACGCAGTATTTT
d_call: -
clone_size: -
v_call: TRBV7-6
j_call: TRBJ2-3

cdr3_aa: CASSVQGHRYGYTF
cdr3_nt: TGTGCCAGCAGCGTTCAGGGGCATCGTTATGGCTACACCTTC
d_call: -
clone_size: -
v_call: TRBV7-8
j_call: TRBJ1-2

cdr3_aa: CASSQGRLAANNEQFF
cdr3_nt: TGCGCCAGCAGCCAAGGACGACTAGCGGCCAACAATGAGCAGTTCTTC
d_call: TRBD2
clone_size: -
v_call: TRBV4-3
j_call: TRBJ2-1

cdr3_aa: CASSPQGNTGELFF
cdr3_nt: TGTGCCAGCAGCCCACAGGGGAACACCGGGGAGCTGTTTTTT
d_call: -
clone_size: many
v_call: TRBV7-9
j_call: TRBJ2-2

cdr3_aa: CASSVAGTDNYGYTF
cdr3_nt: TGTGCCAGCAGCGTAGCTGGGACAGATAACTATGGCTACACCTTC
d_call: TRBD1
clone_size: -
v_call: TRBV9
j_call: TRBJ1-2

cdr3_aa: CASSQVGGIDGYTF
cdr3_nt: TGCGCCAGCAGCCAAGTAGGGGGAATAGATGGCTACACCTTC
d_call: -
clone_size: -
v_call: TRBV4-1
j_call: TRBJ1-2

cdr3_aa: CASKVYNEQFF
cdr3_nt: TGTGCCAGCAAAGTATACAATGAGCAGTTCTTC
d_call: -
clone_size: -
v_call: TRBV11-2
j_call: TRBJ2-1

cdr3_aa: CASSSYRGGSGNTIYF
cdr3_nt: TGTGCCAGCAGTTCCTACCGTGGGGGCTCTGGAAACACCATATATTTT
d_call: -
clone_size: -
v_call: TRBV6-5
j_call: TRBJ1-3

cdr3_aa: CASSQRTSGMTYNEQFF
cdr3_nt: TGCGCCAGTTCTCAGAGGACTAGCGGGATGACCTACAATGAGCAGTTCTTC
d_call: TRBD2
clone_size: -
v_call: TRBV5-1
j_call: TRBJ2-1

cdr3_aa: CASSAGTPGNEQFF
cdr3_nt: TGTGCCAGCAGCGCAGGGACTCCCGGGAATGAGCAGTTCTTC
d_call: -
clone_size: -
v_call: TRBV9
j_call: TRBJ2-1

cdr3_aa: CASSGDRVYEQYF
cdr3_nt: TGTGCCAGCAGTGGGGACAGAGTCTACGAGCAGTACTTC
d_call: TRBD1
clone_size: -
v_call: TRBV28
j_call: TRBJ2-7

cdr3_aa: CASRTLIRDRVDYGYTF
cdr3_nt: TGTGCCAGCAGAACCTTAATCCGGGACAGGGTCGACTATGGCTACACCTTC
d_call: TRBD1
clone_size: -
v_call: TRBV27
j_call: TRBJ1-2